The rows below give T cell receptor beta chains drawn from one sample of a study of blood T cell repertoires in COVID-19. The table came from immunoSEQ multiplex PCR; TCRdb's copy has only in-frame clones and leaves some out. The table has about 160,000 clones, 80% to 95% seen once. Source material: peripheral blood. The receptor set was obtained from a woman in her sixties with COVID-19, enrolled during active disease. Each CDR3 is given with its conserved first and last residue. A D gene is named only where the DNA matches it firmly. The size of a clone is reported for some rows only, either as once, few or many, or as a class for expanded clones.

J | size | D | V | CDR3 | DNA
TRBJ1-5 | . | . | TRBV6-1 | CASSDRGDNQPQHF | TGTGCCAGCAGTGACAGGGGAGACAATCAGCCCCAGCATTTT
TRBJ1-6 | . | TRBD1 | TRBV19 | CASSTLQGANNSPLHF | TGTGCCAGTAGTACCCTACAGGGGGCGAACAATTCACCCCTCCACTTT
TRBJ2-7 | . | TRBD2 | TRBV7-2 | CASRPGTRGYEQYF | TGTGCCAGCAGGCCCGGGACTAGAGGCTACGAGCAGTACTTC
TRBJ2-2 | . | . | TRBV5-1 | CASSTLQGGGELFF | TGCGCCAGCAGCACACTACAGGGCGGCGGGGAGCTGTTTTTT
TRBJ2-6 | . | . | TRBV6-5 | CAVRQVSGANVLTF | TGTGCCGTACGGCAGGTTTCTGGGGCCAACGTCCTGACTTTC
TRBJ1-2 | . | . | TRBV2 | CASRTRYGYTF | TGTGCCAGTAGGACTAGATATGGCTACACCTTC
TRBJ1-6 | . | TRBD1 | TRBV7-7 | CASDLRRGLPGSPLHF | TGTGCCAGCGATCTGAGGAGGGGGCTACCGGGGTCACCCCTCCACTTT
TRBJ1-5 | . | . | TRBV6-4 | CASSAQGGRQPQHF | TGTGCCAGCAGTGCCCAAGGGGGTCGTCAGCCCCAGCATTTT
TRBJ2-7 | . | TRBD1 | TRBV5-6 | CASTGTGGGGGTEQYF | TGTGCCAGCACTGGGACAGGGGGCGGCGGTGGCACCGAGCAGTACTTC
TRBJ2-7 | . | . | TRBV19 | CASSKRQGGYEQYF | TGTGCCAGTAGTAAGCGCCAGGGCGGATACGAGCAGTACTTC
TRBJ2-3 | . | TRBD1 | TRBV6-4 | CASRVDRVSDTQYF | TGTGCCAGCAGGGTGGACAGGGTATCGGATACGCAGTATTTT
TRBJ1-2 | . | . | TRBV29-1 | CSAWTDNYGYTF | TGCAGCGCCTGGACAGATAACTATGGCTACACCTTC
TRBJ1-5 | . | . | TRBV6-5 | CASKIGLYSNQPQHF | TGTGCCAGCAAGATCGGACTTTATAGCAATCAGCCCCAGCATTTT
TRBJ1-6 | . | . | TRBV7-6 | CASSRKENSPLHF | TGTGCCAGCAGCCGAAAGGAGAATTCACCCCTCCACTTT
TRBJ2-2 | . | . | TRBV5-4 | CASSPGTSGYGTGELFF | TGTGCCAGCAGCCCCGGGACATCCGGGTACGGCACCGGGGAGCTGTTTTTT
TRBJ1-1 | once | . | TRBV19 | CASTSRGSHTEAFF | TGTGCCAGTACAAGCCGCGGATCCCACACTGAAGCTTTCTTT
TRBJ1-1 | . | . | TRBV7-2 | CASSLGPGPRTEAFF | TGTGCCAGCAGCTTGGGGCCGGGCCCTCGGACTGAAGCTTTCTTT
TRBJ1-2 | once | TRBD1 | TRBV5-1 | CASSPGGVNGYTF | TGCGCCAGCAGCCCAGGGGGCGTCAATGGCTACACCTTC
TRBJ2-1 | . | . | TRBV15 | CATSRHRQSSYNEQFF | TGTGCCACCAGCAGACATCGACAGAGCTCCTACAATGAGCAGTTCTTC
TRBJ2-4 | . | . | TRBV28 | CASRTVTGGAKNIQYF | TGTGCCAGCAGGACGGTGACAGGTGGAGCCAAAAACATTCAGTACTTC
TRBJ2-3 | . | . | TRBV5-1 | CASSFQGRGPDTQYF | TGCGCCAGCAGCTTCCAGGGTAGGGGTCCAGATACGCAGTATTTT
TRBJ1-4 | few | . | TRBV7-2 | CASSFNRADEKLFF | TGTGCCAGCAGCTTCAACAGGGCTGACGAAAAACTGTTTTTT
TRBJ1-6 | . | . | TRBV18 | CASSLEQPTNSPLHF | TGTGCCAGCTCTCTGGAACAGCCAACTAATTCACCCCTCCACTTT
TRBJ2-7 | once | . | TRBV5-1 | CASSLEGQPPYEQYF | TGCGCCAGCAGCTTGGAAGGACAGCCCCCCTACGAGCAGTACTTC
TRBJ2-6 | . | . | TRBV24-1 | CATSDLHGGLGANVLTF | TGTGCCACCAGTGATTTGCACGGAGGGCTCGGGGCCAACGTCCTGACTTTC
TRBJ1-1 | . | . | TRBV15 | CATSVHRDLTEAFF | TGTGCCACCAGCGTCCACCGGGATCTCACTGAAGCTTTCTTT
TRBJ2-1 | . | TRBD1 | TRBV7-3 | CASSTDRGQHNEQFF | TGTGCCAGCAGCACTGACAGGGGACAGCACAATGAGCAGTTCTTC
TRBJ1-2 | . | . | TRBV19 | CASTSSSGDYGYTF | TGTGCCAGTACTTCCAGCTCGGGAGACTATGGCTACACCTTC
TRBJ1-1 | once | . | TRBV6-2/TRBV6-3 | CASSEFTEAFF | TGTGCCAGCAGTGAGTTCACTGAAGCTTTCTTT
TRBJ2-2 | . | . | TRBV4-3 | CASSQERGRNTGELFF | TGCGCCAGCAGCCAAGAGCGGGGCCGGAACACCGGGGAGCTGTTTTTT
TRBJ1-1 | . | TRBD1 | TRBV11-2 | CASSLTGEHTEAFF | TGTGCCAGCAGCTTAACAGGGGAACACACTGAAGCTTTCTTT
TRBJ1-4 | once | . | TRBV9 | CASSVGGVTNEKLFF | TGTGCCAGCAGCGTAGGGGGGGTAACTAATGAAAAATTGTTTTTT
TRBJ2-1 | . | . | TRBV18 | CASSPQSYNEQFF | TGTGCCAGCTCACCCCAATCCTACAATGAGCAGTTCTTC
TRBJ2-7 | . | . | TRBV6-5 | CASSKTVSYEQYF | TGTGCCAGCAGTAAGACAGTTTCCTACGAGCAGTACTTC
TRBJ1-2 | . | TRBD1 | TRBV29-1 | CSVEATGTGTFGYTF | TGCAGCGTTGAAGCAACCGGGACAGGGACCTTTGGCTACACCTTC
TRBJ1-1 | . | TRBD1 | TRBV27 | CASSLRGTEESTEAFF | TGTGCCAGCAGTTTAAGGGGGACAGAGGAATCCACTGAAGCTTTCTTT
TRBJ1-5 | . | . | TRBV10-3 | CATAGPQVQPQHF | TGTGCCACCGCGGGACCTCAGGTTCAGCCCCAGCATTTT
TRBJ1-1 | few | . | TRBV12-3/TRBV12-4 | CASTLNTEAFF | TGTGCCAGCACCTTGAACACTGAAGCTTTCTTT
TRBJ1-4 | . | . | TRBV2 | CASRAGKGKLFF | TGTGCCAGCAGGGCAGGGAAGGGGAAACTGTTTTTT
TRBJ1-2 | . | . | TRBV3-1/TRBV3-2 | CASSPITSEDGYTF | TGTGCCAGCAGCCCCATTACGTCGGAGGATGGCTACACCTTC
TRBJ2-7 | . | TRBD2 | TRBV4-3 | CASSPSMGGTYEQYF | TGCGCCAGCAGCCCCTCAATGGGGGGGACCTACGAGCAGTACTTC
TRBJ1-1 | . | . | TRBV29-1 | CSVRLPGTEAFF | TGCAGCGTACGACTCCCCGGCACTGAAGCTTTCTTT
TRBJ1-5 | . | TRBD1 | TRBV6-2/TRBV6-3 | CASSYDGQGVSVGGNQPQHF | TGTGCCAGCAGTTACGACGGGCAGGGGGTGTCCGTAGGCGGCAATCAGCCCCAGCATTTT
TRBJ1-2 | . | TRBD1 | TRBV9 | CASSVGGTASSYTF | TGTGCCAGCAGCGTAGGGGGGACAGCATCTTCATACACCTTC
TRBJ1-2 | . | TRBD1 | TRBV30 | CAAGQNYGYTF | TGTGCCGCGGGACAGAACTATGGCTACACCTTC
TRBJ1-5 | . | . | TRBV23-1 | CASNPCYRVLYSNQPQHF | TGCGCCAGCAATCCCTGCTACAGGGTACTCTATAGCAATCAGCCCCAGCATTTT
TRBJ1-2 | . | TRBD1 | TRBV7-2 | CASSLEGAVYGYTF | TGTGCCAGCAGCTTAGAGGGGGCTGTCTATGGCTACACCTTC
TRBJ2-1 | . | TRBD2 | TRBV5-4 | CASSRRLAGGRDEQFF | TGTGCCAGCAGCCGCCGACTAGCGGGGGGCAGGGATGAGCAGTTCTTC
TRBJ1-5 | . | . | TRBV18 | CASSPFGGRGNQPQHF | TGTGCCAGCTCCCCTTTTGGAGGGAGAGGCAATCAGCCCCAGCATTTT
TRBJ2-2 | . | . | TRBV24-1 | CATSGGGTGELFF | TGTGCCACCAGTGGAGGAGGGACCGGGGAGCTGTTTTTT
TRBJ1-5 | . | TRBD1 | TRBV2 | CATKPGQGEVYSNQPQHF | TGTGCCACAAAGCCCGGACAGGGGGAGGTATATAGCAATCAGCCCCAGCATTTT
TRBJ1-1 | . | . | TRBV5-1 | CASSLDSSRGGTEAFF | TGCGCCAGCAGCTTGGATAGTAGTCGTGGGGGGACTGAAGCTTTCTTT
TRBJ1-2 | . | TRBD1 | TRBV9 | CASSVGDRAGYGYTF | TGTGCCAGCAGCGTAGGGGACAGGGCTGGCTATGGCTACACCTTC
TRBJ1-6 | . | . | TRBV3-1/TRBV3-2 | CASSQDLTPRNSPLHF | TGTGCCAGCAGCCAAGATTTAACACCGAGGAATTCACCCCTCCACTTT